The clone carrying this T cell receptor (beta chain) appeared a single time. As processed by the authors: Estimation of nucleated cell counts was performed using reference gene primer amplification. This table comes from immunoSEQ multiplex PCR, and its TCRdb copy is limited to in-frame clones, with some not included. V, J and clone size are those of that table, while D and trimming were read from the DNA. Of approximately 92,000 clones listed, just over 85% are singletons. The data were taken from a study of blood T cell repertoires in COVID-19. About the research overall: COVID-19 samples from acute and convalescent phases originated in the United States, Italy and Spain. T cells, B-cell-depleted T cells, or PBMCs supplied cDNA or gDNA.

V was shortened by 3 bases and J by 0 bases, with 13 bases between the two germline ends. Per the germline V gene, CDR1 is SGDLS and CDR2 is YYNGEE. The CDR3 covers 16 residues. V and J are TRBV9 and TRBJ2-1, with D possibly TRBD1 on 6 matching bases. Material for sequencing was peripheral blood. The TCR sequence derives from a woman in her sixties in a cohort sampled during active or convalescent COVID-19. CDR3 bases: TGTGCCAGCAGCGCCCGACAGGCGAGCTCCTACAATGAGCAGTTCTTC. This sequence encodes CASSARQASSYNEQFF.